One and the same sample provided the 18 T cell receptor beta chains below, sequenced in a study of cytomegalovirus exposure and HLA in healthy donors. Profiled with immunoSEQ multiplex PCR; TCRdb holds only in-frame clones, not every one. The profile shows 100,000 to 150,000 clones, 89% of them singletons. The sequenced material came from PBMCs. The receptor set was obtained from a woman under 30 in good health and CMV-seronegative.

This clone was recorded only once. The CDR3 here is CASSPGILLDQPQHF. The CDR3 nucleotides are TGCGCCAGCAGCCCCGGGATTTTGCTCGATCAGCCCCAGCATTTT. The rearrangement joins TRBV5-1 to TRBJ1-5, with unresolved D. CDR1 and CDR2 (germline): SGHRS, YFSETQ. V was trimmed by 4 bases and J by 5 bases, leaving 16 bases between them. This CDR3 is 15 amino acids long.

J is TRBJ1-3 and V is TRBV6-1; 7 bases align to TRBD1. The germline V gene has CDR1 MNHNS and CDR2 SASEGT. The CDR3 is made up of 17 amino acids. The ends lost 4 bases at V and 6 bases at J; junction bases unmatched: 15. The CDR3 sequence: CASSGSIAGGTKNTIYF. As DNA, the CDR3 is TGTGCCAGCAGTGGAAGCATTGCAGGGGGAACTAAAAACACCATATATTTT.

The chain links TRBV13 to TRBJ2-7; 10 positions match TRBD2. The germline gives CDR1 PRHDT, CDR2 FYEKMQ (reference sequence). With V trimmed by 0 bases and J by 3 bases, 5 bases remained unmatched. The CDR3 loop spans 16 amino acids. The CDR3 is CASSLGLAGVNYEQYF. CDR3 DNA: TGTGCCAGCAGCTTAGGGCTAGCGGGGGTAAACTACGAGCAGTACTTC.

CDR3 loop: CASSLRAHRGGRIYEQYF. The CDR3, as DNA: TGTGCCAGCAGCTTAAGGGCCCATAGAGGGGGAAGGATATACGAGCAGTACTTC. The chain links TRBV7-6 to TRBJ2-7; perhaps TRBD1 as D (6 bases). There are 18 residues in the CDR3. The V gene's germline CDR1 is SGHVS and CDR2 FNYEAQ. The V and J ends lost 2 bases and 4 bases respectively, with 24 bases between them.

The chain employs TRBV6-1 and TRBJ2-5; TRBD1 might be the D (5 bases). V was cut by 0 bases and J by 1 base, with 9 bases left in between. Germline V gene lookup returns CDR1 MNHNS and CDR2 SASEGT. There are 15 residues in the CDR3. CDR3 in amino acids: CASSEATGTQETQYF. DNA for the CDR3: TGTGCCAGCAGTGAAGCCACAGGTACCCAAGAGACCCAGTACTTC.

This clone has just one count. The chain employs TRBV5-5 and TRBJ1-5; 8 nucleotides line up with TRBD1. CDR3 length: 16 residues. The germline V gene has CDR1 SGHKS and CDR2 YYEKEE (reference sequence). J gave up 3 bases and V 3 bases, and 8 bases lay outside the gene matches. CDR3 amino acids: CASSSWGQVYNQPQHF. DNA of the CDR3: TGTGCCAGCAGCTCATGGGGACAGGTTTACAATCAGCCCCAGCATTTT.

This chain connects TRBV7-3 to TRBJ2-2, with D unclear. The V gene lost 1 base and the J gene lost 2 bases, with 11 bases spanning the gap. This CDR3 has 16 amino acids. Germline V gene sequence: CDR1 SGHTA, CDR2 FQGTGA. CDR3 DNA: TGTGCCAGCAGCTTAAATCCAACGGTAAACACCGGGGAGCTGTTTTTT. Translated: CASSLNPTVNTGELFF.

The chain joins TRBV6-1 to TRBJ2-5; D gene unclear. This CDR3 spans 15 amino acids. Germline CDR1 reads MNHNS; CDR2 reads SASEGT. V was shortened by 2 bases and J by 5 bases, with 15 bases between the two germline ends. The CDR3 protein is CASSENTIVIETQYF. Here the CDR3 DNA reads TGTGCCAGCAGTGAAAATACTATCGTCATTGAGACCCAGTACTTC.

This chain joins TRBV6-5 and TRBJ2-5, with 8 positions matching TRBD1. Germline V gene sequence: CDR1 MNHEY, CDR2 SVGAGI. The CDR3 covers 15 residues. The trim removed 2 bases at V and 5 bases at J, leaving 7 bases unmatched. The CDR3 sequence: CASSYRRGPAETQYF. The CDR3 DNA sequence: TGTGCCAGCAGTTACCGCAGGGGGCCAGCGGAGACCCAGTACTTC.

In DNA, the CDR3 is TGTGCCAGCAGCTCCATTTCGGGGGAGAACATTCAGTACTTC. Protein: CASSSISGENIQYF. The V call is TRBV7-9, the J call TRBJ2-4; D possibly corresponds to TRBD2 (6 bases). The CDR3 is 14 residues long. Looked up from germline, CDR1 is SEHNR and CDR2 is FQNEAQ (reference sequence). V lost 4 bases to trimming and J lost 7 bases, with 14 bases between them.

The gene calls are TRBV25-1 and TRBJ1-2, with 7 bases fitting TRBD1. The CDR3 totals 14 residues. Germline V lookup: CDR1 MGHDK, CDR2 SYGVNS. V lost 4 bases and J lost 7; bases outside the gene matches: 9. Written as DNA, the CDR3 is TGTGCCAGCAGTGCTGAAATCGGGACAGTTGGCTACACCTTC. Its protein is CASSAEIGTVGYTF.

This clone was detected only once. The J gene is TRBJ2-2, the V gene TRBV19; TRBD1 agrees at 9 bases. V trimming: 0 bases; J trimming: 5 bases; junction bases outside the gene matches: 10. The CDR3 runs 18 residues. CDR1 and CDR2 (germline): LNHDA, SQIVND (reference sequence). CDR3 protein: CASSIDVPGQGITGELFF. CDR3 coding DNA: TGTGCCAGTAGTATAGATGTCCCCGGACAGGGGATAACCGGGGAGCTGTTTTTT.

In its sample, this clone was seen once. V is TRBV2 and J is TRBJ2-1, with TRBD2 as a possible D gene (6 bases). In germline, CDR1 is SNHLY, CDR2 FYNNEI. This CDR3 is built from 13 residues. Between the trimmed V and J ends, which lost 4 bases and 12 bases, there was a span of 16 bases. The CDR3, as DNA: TGTGCCAGCAGTGGGGAACTGGGACTGGGGCAGTTCTTC. Its protein is CASSGELGLGQFF.

This clone appeared a few times. The J gene is TRBJ1-1, the V gene TRBV5-1; 8 bases map to TRBD1. Germline-derived CDR1 and CDR2 are SGHRS and YFSETQ. This CDR3 contains 15 residues. Trimming at V came to 4 bases and at J to 2 bases, leaving 7 bases not matched to a gene. The CDR3 DNA reads TGCGCCAGCAGCCCCACGGGACAGGTAAACACTGAAGCTTTCTTT. Its translation: CASSPTGQVNTEAFF. Based on the CDR3 plus reference TRBV5-1 and TRBJ1-1, the full variable domain is KAGVTQTPRYLIKTRGQQVTLSCSPISGHRSVSWYQQTPGQGLQFLFEYFSETQRNKGNFPGRFSGRQFSNSRSEMNVSTLELGDSALYLCASSPTGQVNTEAFFGQGTRLTVV.

This chain uses TRBV27 with TRBJ2-2; D ambiguous. This CDR3 spans 12 amino acids. Trimming shortened V by 3 bases and J by 8 bases, and 7 bases separated the two germline ends. Germline loops: CDR1 MNHEY, CDR2 SMNVEV (reference sequence). The CDR3 nucleotides are TGTGCCAGCAGTTTCCCGGAGGGGGAGCTGTTTTTT. Protein product: CASSFPEGELFF.

This sequence joins TRBV6-1 and TRBJ2-7, with 11 bases aligning to TRBD2. The CDR3 spans 14 residues. V dropped 8 bases and J dropped 0; count of bases not matched to a gene: 3. CDR1 and CDR2 (germline): MNHNS, SASEGT. The CDR3 DNA sequence: TGTGCCAGCGAGACTAGCGGGGTCTCCTACGAGCAGTACTTC. This translates into CASETSGVSYEQYF.

This chain joins TRBV6-6 and TRBJ1-2; TRBD1 agrees at 7 bases. The junction had 3 bases not matched to a gene; V was cut back by 0 bases and J by 2 bases. Germline V gene sequence: CDR1 MNHNY, CDR2 SVGAGI (reference sequence). The CDR3 is 15 amino acids. CDR3 sequence (DNA): TGTGCCAGCAGTTACTCGGACAGGAAGAACTATGGCTACACCTTC. It yields the protein CASSYSDRKNYGYTF.

The chain joins TRBV6-4 to TRBJ2-2; D might be TRBD2 (5 bases). The CDR3 covers 14 residues. CDR1 and CDR2 (germline): MRHNA, SNTAGT. The V end was cut by 6 bases, the J end by 6 bases, with 14 bases between. The CDR3 DNA reads TGTGCCAGCAGCAAGGAGGAAGGTGCCGGGGAGCTGTTTTTT. Its translation: CASSKEEGAGELFF.